The 30 T cell receptor beta chains below all came from one sample that was sequenced in a study of shared clonotypes between healthy human individuals. The naive CD8 fraction comprised CD45RO-negative cells positively selected for CCR7 and excluded terminally differentiated effector memory CD45RA+ cells. The data were produced by immunoSEQ multiplex PCR, yet TCRdb's version contains in-frame clones alone and is incomplete. The sample contains roughly 2.1 million clones, roughly 91% of which appear only once. Sequenced material: naive CD8+ T cells from PBMCs. These receptors were taken from a man aged 18-30 years in good health. Some clones in this sample may be carry-over from other donors' samples.

This clone was found once. The genes are TRBV10-3 and TRBJ2-1; D is unresolved. V was pared by 3 bases and J by 6 bases, with 6 bases between. The CDR3 loop spans 12 amino acids. Looked up from germline, CDR1 is ENHRY and CDR2 is SYGVKD. The CDR3 DNA is TGTGCCATCAGTGACACGGGCAATGAGCAGTTCTTC. Translating gives CAISDTGNEQFF.

The chain is built from TRBV28 and TRBJ2-1, with D maybe TRBD2 (6 bases). The length of the CDR3 is 14 residues. Germline V gives CDR1 MDHEN, CDR2 SYDVKM. V was shortened by 5 bases and J by 6 bases, with 14 bases between the two germline ends. CDR3 amino acids: CASSPRGTGNEQFF. The DNA of the CDR3 is TGTGCCAGCAGTCCTCGGGGGACTGGCAATGAGCAGTTCTTC.

The chain uses TRBV4-1 and TRBJ1-4, with 12 bases lining up with TRBD1. The CDR3 totals 18 residues. V lost 1 base and J lost 8; bases outside the gene matches: 11. CDR1 and CDR2 from the germline V gene are MGHRA and YSYEKL. Here the CDR3 DNA reads TGCGCCAGCAGCCAAGGGGACAGGGGGCGCAGGGAAGCAGAAAAACTGTTTTTT. Translation: CASSQGDRGRREAEKLFF.

The chain links TRBV5-1 to TRBJ1-2; TRBD1 agrees at 7 bases. Trimming removed 4 bases from V and 2 bases from J; junction bases left unmatched: 11. From germline, CDR1 is SGHRS and CDR2 YFSETQ. The CDR3 totals 16 residues. CDR3 DNA sequence: TGCGCCAGCAGCATACTGATAGGGGGCGCGAACTATGGCTACACCTTC. Encoded protein: CASSILIGGANYGYTF.

The rearrangement links TRBV27 to TRBJ2-1; D is tentatively TRBD1 or TRBD2 (5 bases each). Trimming pared 4 bases from V and 0 bases from J, leaving 13 bases between. The CDR3 is made up of 16 amino acids. CDR1 is MNHEY, CDR2 SMNVEV, per germline (reference sequence). CDR3 in amino acids: CASSWDLQGSYNEQFF. CDR3 DNA sequence: TGTGCCAGCAGTTGGGACCTCCAAGGCTCCTACAATGAGCAGTTCTTC.

Turning to this clone: The same CDR3 arises from other DNA sequences in this sample as well. This chain uses TRBV7-6 with TRBJ2-7; possible D gene TRBD2, 5 bases. The germline V and J ends were trimmed by 3 bases and 2 bases, with 8 bases remaining between them. Germline V lookup: CDR1 SGHVS, CDR2 FNYEAQ. The CDR3 totals 13 residues. CDR3 region: CASSFGRAYEQYF. The CDR3 DNA is TGTGCCAGCAGCTTCGGGCGGGCCTACGAGCAGTACTTC.

The rearrangement links TRBV10-3 to TRBJ2-3; D is ambiguous. Germline values: CDR1 ENHRY, CDR2 SYGVKD. Deletions cut 0 bases from V and 0 bases from J, with 7 bases between. The CDR3 covers 15 residues. The CDR3 DNA follows: TGTGCCATCAGTGAGTCGGGGATAAGCACAGATACGCAGTATTTT. It codes for CAISESGISTDTQYF.

As for this clone: Distinct nucleotide sequences in the sample also encode this CDR3. The V call is TRBV27, the J call TRBJ2-5, with D maybe TRBD2 (5 bases). V was trimmed by 5 bases and J by 5 bases, leaving 15 bases between them. The germline gives CDR1 MNHEY, CDR2 SMNVEV (reference sequence). The CDR3 is 14 amino acids. CDR3 amino acids: CASSPRTGVETQYF. DNA of the CDR3: TGTGCCAGCAGTCCTCGGACCGGGGTGGAGACCCAGTACTTC.

The chain is built from TRBV7-9 and TRBJ2-1; D is possibly TRBD1 (6 bases). CDR3 length equals 15 residues. V gave up 5 bases and J gave up 2 bases, with 13 bases separating them. Germline CDR1 SEHNR, CDR2 FQNEAQ (reference sequence). The CDR3 region is CASSTRQATYNEQFF. In DNA, the CDR3 is TGTGCCAGCAGCACACGACAGGCCACCTACAATGAGCAGTTCTTC.

CDR3 coding DNA: TGTGCCAGCAGCCCACGGGCTGGGGAAGGCTATGGCTACACCTTC. Its translation is CASSPRAGEGYGYTF. The V and J genes are TRBV9 and TRBJ1-2; unclear D gene. V was cut by 4 bases and J by 4 bases, with 17 bases left in between. The CDR3 consists of 15 residues. CDR1 and CDR2 from the germline V gene are SGDLS and YYNGEE.

The V gene is TRBV27, the J gene TRBJ2-7; no clear D gene. CDR3 length equals 12 residues. Germline CDR1 and CDR2: MNHEY and SMNVEV (reference sequence). The V end lost 8 bases, the J end lost 4 bases, and 12 bases lay between the germline ends. CDR3 loop: CASAKGSYEQYF. The CDR3 DNA is TGTGCCAGCGCTAAAGGATCTTACGAGCAGTACTTC.

The gene calls are TRBV4-2 and TRBJ1-1, with D possibly TRBD1 on 5 matching bases. The CDR3 spans 14 residues. Germline V CDR1 and CDR2: LGHNA, YNFKEQ. V lost 1 base and J lost 1, with 7 bases in between. In DNA form, the CDR3 reads TGTGCCAGCAGCCAAGTAACAGGGAACACTGAAGCTTTCTTT. Its translation is CASSQVTGNTEAFF.

This rearrangement joins TRBV6-1 to TRBJ1-2; 7 bases align to TRBD1. Trimming at V came to 3 bases and at J to 5 bases, leaving 15 bases not matched to a gene. Germline V gene data show CDR1 as MNHNS and CDR2 as SASEGT. The CDR3 is 17 residues long. In DNA, the CDR3 is TGTGCCAGCAGTGAGTTTGGAACAGGGGCCAATACTTATGGCTACACCTTC. Translating gives CASSEFGTGANTYGYTF.

The chain employs TRBV2 and TRBJ2-3; 8 nucleotides agree with TRBD2. Germline-derived CDR1 and CDR2 are SNHLY and FYNNEI. The CDR3 has 15 amino acids. The V and J ends lost 5 bases and 2 bases, in that order; junction bases with no gene match: 6. CDR3 loop: CASSKLAVVTDTQYF. CDR3 coding DNA: TGTGCCAGCAGTAAACTAGCGGTTGTCACAGATACGCAGTATTTT.

V is TRBV5-4 and J is TRBJ1-3; D is undetermined. V was trimmed by 2 bases and J by 0 bases, leaving 6 bases between them. The CDR3 is made up of 14 amino acids. Per germline, CDR1 SGHNT and CDR2 YYREEE (reference sequence). The CDR3 loop is CASSLIGSGNTIYF. DNA of the CDR3: TGTGCCAGCAGCTTAATTGGCTCTGGAAACACCATATATTTT.

This sequence joins TRBV4-1 and TRBJ1-4, with D perhaps matching TRBD1 (6 bases). Trimming stripped 2 bases from V and 7 bases from J, with 14 bases between. The germline V gene has CDR1 MGHRA and CDR2 YSYEKL. There are 15 residues in the CDR3. CDR3 coding DNA: TGCGCCAGCAGCCAAAAGGGGGGCACTGGTGAAAAACTGTTTTTT. This translates into CASSQKGGTGEKLFF.

The rearrangement joins TRBV9 to TRBJ2-1; 10 bases map to TRBD2. After removal of 6 bases from V and 7 bases from J, the junction contained 16 bases not matched to a gene. Germline V gene sequence: CDR1 SGDLS, CDR2 YYNGEE. This CDR3 comprises 17 residues. CDR3 amino acids: CASTPHGLAGVVNEQFF. The CDR3 nucleotides are TGTGCCAGCACCCCCCACGGGCTAGCGGGAGTGGTAAATGAGCAGTTCTTC.

The rearrangement uses TRBV27 and TRBJ1-1; D ambiguous. The germline V gene has CDR1 MNHEY and CDR2 SMNVEV (reference sequence). V was cut by 0 bases and J by 7 bases, with 9 bases left in between. The CDR3 is made up of 13 amino acids. Written as DNA, the CDR3 is TGTGCCAGCAGTTTATCGGTGGCAGGTGAAGCTTTCTTT. This encodes CASSLSVAGEAFF.

The chain combines TRBV7-3 with TRBJ2-1; 10 positions match TRBD2. Trimming cost V 4 bases and J 8 bases; bases outside gene matches: 5. The length of the CDR3 is 14 residues. Germline values: CDR1 SGHTA, CDR2 FQGTGA. The CDR3 DNA is TGTGCCAGCAGCTCTAGCGGGAGTGGCGATGAGCAGTTCTTC. Residues: CASSSSGSGDEQFF.

This chain connects TRBV9 to TRBJ1-1; 9 positions agree with TRBD1. This CDR3 comprises 15 residues. After removal of 5 bases from V and 4 bases from J, the junction contained 9 bases not matched to a gene. The germline V gene has CDR1 SGDLS and CDR2 YYNGEE. CDR3 residues: CASSAPATGGTEAFF. The CDR3 nucleotides read TGTGCCAGCAGTGCACCAGCGACAGGGGGCACTGAAGCTTTCTTT.

As concerns this clone: Other DNA sequences within the sample encode an identical CDR3. The chain carries TRBV9 and TRBJ2-2; 7 bases are shared with TRBD1. CDR1 SGDLS and CDR2 YYNGEE come from the germline V gene. V dropped 2 bases and J dropped 0; count of bases not matched to a gene: 4. The CDR3 covers 16 residues. DNA of the CDR3: TGTGCCAGCAGCGTCAGGGGGACCGCGAACACCGGGGAGCTGTTTTTT. This translates into CASSVRGTANTGELFF.

The V call is TRBV27, the J call TRBJ2-5; tentative D call: TRBD2 (5 bases). Germline V lookup: CDR1 MNHEY, CDR2 SMNVEV (reference sequence). The CDR3 length is 14 residues. Trimming stripped 2 bases from V and 6 bases from J, with 13 bases between. The CDR3 reads CASSLRGPGKTQYF. In nucleotides, the CDR3 is TGTGCCAGCAGTTTACGAGGGCCTGGAAAGACCCAGTACTTC.

In the case of this clone: Distinct nucleotide sequences in the sample also encode this CDR3. The V and J genes are TRBV7-9 and TRBJ2-1, with a weak D call TRBD1 (6 bases). Germline CDR1 and CDR2: SEHNR and FQNEAQ (reference sequence). The CDR3 has 15 residues. Trimming removed 3 bases from V and 3 bases from J, with 12 bases in between. The CDR3 bases are TGTGCCAGCAGCTTTGGTCAGGGGCACTACAATGAGCAGTTCTTC. Encoded protein: CASSFGQGHYNEQFF.

The CDR3 protein is CASSPPLASGSRNEQFF. In nucleotides, the CDR3 is TGTGCCAGCAGCCCCCCGTTGGCTAGCGGGAGTCGTAATGAGCAGTTCTTC. This sequence joins TRBV4-2 and TRBJ2-1; 10 bases align to TRBD2. This CDR3 region has 17 residues. V dropped 4 bases and J dropped 7; count of bases not matched to a gene: 13. In germline, CDR1 is LGHNA, CDR2 YNFKEQ.

V usage is TRBV27 and J usage is TRBJ2-5, with D perhaps TRBD1 or TRBD2 (6 bases each). CDR3 length: 15 amino acids. V was cut by 5 bases and J by 5 bases, with 18 bases left in between. The germline V gene has CDR1 MNHEY and CDR2 SMNVEV (reference sequence). The CDR3 region is CASSPRRGVWETQYF. The CDR3 coding sequence is TGTGCCAGCAGTCCCCGTAGGGGGGTTTGGGAGACCCAGTACTTC.

The V call is TRBV27, the J call TRBJ2-1; 9 nucleotides match TRBD2. The CDR3 contains 16 residues. Germline lookup yields CDR1 MNHEY and CDR2 SMNVEV (reference sequence). With 6 bases clipped from V and 7 bases from J, the junction kept 13 bases outside the gene matches. CDR3 amino acids: CASRTRRSGRKNEQFF. DNA for the CDR3: TGTGCCAGCAGAACACGCCGTAGCGGGAGAAAGAATGAGCAGTTCTTC.

This clone came up once. The chain recombines TRBV19 with TRBJ1-1, with D tentatively TRBD1 (6 bases). Germline loops: CDR1 LNHDA, CDR2 SQIVND (reference sequence). V lost 6 bases to trimming and J lost 1 base, with 18 bases between them. The CDR3 has 16 residues. CDR3 in amino acids: CASSGFRDTPNTEAFF. The CDR3 nucleotides are TGTGCCAGTAGCGGATTCCGGGACACCCCGAACACTGAAGCTTTCTTT. Full variable domain (rest looked up from reference TRBV19 and TRBJ1-1): DGGITQSPKYLFRKEGQNVTLSCEQNLNHDAMYWYRQDPGQGLRLIYYSQIVNDFQKGDIAEGYSVSREKKESFPLTVTSAQKNPTAFYLCASSGFRDTPNTEAFFGQGTRLTVV.

The sample holds one count of this clone. The V and J genes are TRBV27 and TRBJ1-2, with D maybe TRBD1 (6 bases). The CDR3 runs 15 residues. V lost 6 bases to trimming and J lost 4 bases, with 18 bases between them. Germline loops: CDR1 MNHEY, CDR2 SMNVEV (reference sequence). This CDR3 is CASSPGTNRVYGYTF. CDR3 sequence (DNA): TGTGCCAGCAGCCCTGGAACAAACAGGGTCTATGGCTACACCTTC.

The V and J genes are TRBV7-9 and TRBJ2-7; D is perhaps TRBD2 (6 bases). The CDR3 runs to 16 residues. Germline CDR1 reads SEHNR; CDR2 reads FQNEAQ (reference sequence). V dropped 5 bases and J dropped 6 bases, with 23 bases sitting between them. CDR3: CASSPFSGVDHLEQYF. In nucleotides, the CDR3 is TGTGCCAGCAGCCCATTTTCGGGAGTAGATCATCTCGAGCAGTACTTC.

The V call is TRBV28, the J call TRBJ1-5; 9 bases match TRBD1. This CDR3 is built from 16 residues. Germline V gene data show CDR1 as MDHEN and CDR2 as SYDVKM. With 6 bases clipped from V and 1 base from J, the junction kept 7 bases outside the gene matches. The CDR3 DNA is TGTGCCAGCAGCTCCCCCGACAGGGGGAGCAATCAGCCCCAGCATTTT. This sequence encodes CASSSPDRGSNQPQHF.